This T cell receptor (beta chain) was recovered during a study of blood T cells in healthy people across ages. For the study at large: Template-switching capture recovered about one barcoded beta molecule per two T cells. Study-wide results and caveats: Diversity of TCR beta per million T cells declined in a roughly linear way with age. Donor CMV infection status was unknown, possibly confounding age-related changes in expanded clonotypes.

CDR1 and CDR2 from the germline V gene are MNHNS and SASEGT. J gave up 4 bases and V 3 bases, and 7 bases lay outside the gene matches. The length of the CDR3 is 15 residues. This clonotype was found once. As yet, its antigen is unknown. A second PCR of roughly 7 to 11 cycles used a sample-barcoded 5' primer and a J-beta primer mix. A template-switch adaptor that had 12 random nucleotides put a tag on each cDNA molecule. Via MiXCR, TCRdb re-called the 5' RACE reads, giving one row per CDR3 protein. The data hold about 780,000 distinct CDR3 sequences, with about 46% observed a single time. The J gene is TRBJ2-5, the V gene TRBV6-1; TRBD1 matches 8 bases. Source material: blood. The receptor was isolated from a man at least 80 years old in good health. CDR3 amino acids: CASSDVGQVGETQYF. The DNA for the CDR3 is TGTGCCAGCAGTGATGTGGGACAGGTGGGAGAGACCCAGTACTTC.